This T cell receptor beta chain was retrieved from a study of CD8 T cells in Susac syndrome. Whole-study results and caveats: It was acknowledged by the study that relatively few individuals were included in its TCR sequencing and HLA analysis.

The sequenced target, TCR beta, came from blood CD8+ and CD4+ T cells. Negative isolation yielded CD8+ and CD4+ T cells; FACS enriched TEMRA cells. Reverse transcription of roughly 0.45 to 1 ug RNA used random hexamers. An immunoSEQ multiplex PCR amplified TCR beta CDR3 over 54 Vbeta and 13 Jbeta. TCRdb independently ran MiXCR on the immunoSEQ multiplex PCR reads; one entry per CDR3 protein. In the table there are about 210,000 distinct CDR3 sequences, roughly 96% of which are singletons. To note about this clonotype: What it recognizes is unknown.

The clonotype was recovered from a human donor in good health. The sequenced sample consisted of CD4+ T cells from PBMCs.

The chain's CDR3 is CATSDSNTDTQYF. CDR3 nucleotide sequence: TGTGCCACCAGTGATTCAAACACAGATACGCAGTATTTT. The gene calls are TRBV24-1 and TRBJ2-3; no clear D. The CDR3 has 13 residues. The ends were cut back, 2 bases at V and 2 bases at J, with 4 bases in the middle. Germline V lookup: CDR1 KGHDR, CDR2 SFDVKD.